This is a list of T cell receptor beta chains from one sample in a study of blood T cell repertoires in COVID-19. Sequencing used immunoSEQ multiplex PCR; TCRdb keeps in-frame clones, though not all of them. The sample has approximately 160,000 clones; approximately 86% are singletons. The sequenced sample was peripheral blood. The receptors here all came from a man in his 60s with COVID-19, enrolled during active disease. CDR3s leave out the opening cysteine and the closing phenylalanine or tryptophan. The D gene is left open where the match is weak.

V: TRBV7-9
J: TRBJ2-4
D: TRBD2
length: 13
CDR3: ASRETSGGANIQY

V: TRBV7-2
J: TRBJ2-3
D: NA
length: 12
CDR3: ASSEGAGADTQY

V: TRBV29-1
J: TRBJ2-1
D: TRBD2
length: 13
CDR3: SVDRGRGGYNEQF

V: TRBV7-7
J: TRBJ2-7
D: TRBD1
length: 13
CDR3: ASSYRTGDYYEQY

V: TRBV5-6
J: TRBJ1-3
D: NA
length: 11
CDR3: ASSLRRAVTIY

V: TRBV7-9
J: TRBJ2-5
D: NA
length: 11
CDR3: ASFRGGGETQY

V: TRBV6-4
J: TRBJ2-1
D: TRBD1
length: 13
CDR3: ASSDETGAYNEQF

V: TRBV29-1
J: TRBJ1-5
D: NA
length: 12
CDR3: SVPGTTVGQPQH

V: TRBV24-1
J: TRBJ2-7
D: TRBD2
length: 13
CDR3: ATSDFKAGAREQY

V: TRBV30
J: TRBJ1-2
D: TRBD1
length: 14
CDR3: AWSVTQGAYNYGYT

V: TRBV24-1
J: TRBJ2-1
D: TRBD1
length: 14
CDR3: ATSGTAGQGFNEQF

V: TRBV28
J: TRBJ1-2
D: TRBD1
length: 13
CDR3: ASRPPGQINYGYT

V: TRBV14
J: TRBJ1-4
D: NA
length: 14
CDR3: ASSQYEWFGNEKLF

V: TRBV6-6
J: TRBJ2-7
D: TRBD1
length: 13
CDR3: ASSPDRGGTYEQY

V: TRBV30
J: TRBJ2-7
D: TRBD2
length: 10
CDR3: AWSSGTYEQY

V: TRBV27
J: TRBJ2-7
D: TRBD2
length: 14
CDR3: ASSFLLAGVTYEQY

V: TRBV6-2/TRBV6-3
J: TRBJ2-1
D: NA
length: 12
CDR3: ASSPRVGANEQF

V: TRBV4-1
J: TRBJ2-7
D: NA
length: 13
CDR3: ASSQDTIFFGEQY

V: TRBV28
J: TRBJ2-1
D: TRBD2
length: 11
CDR3: ASCRGGDNEQF

V: TRBV21-1
J: TRBJ1-1
D: NA
length: 15
CDR3: ASTRNRDGGENTEAF

V: TRBV29-1
J: TRBJ1-1
D: NA
length: 9
CDR3: SAGQNTEAF

V: TRBV2
J: TRBJ2-7
D: TRBD1
length: 13
CDR3: ASSEWAGGIYEQY

V: TRBV30
J: TRBJ1-1
D: TRBD1
length: 9
CDR3: AWSLDRDAF

V: TRBV24-1
J: TRBJ1-2
D: NA
length: 13
CDR3: ATSDAADTNYGYT

V: TRBV19
J: TRBJ2-3
D: TRBD1
length: 13
CDR3: ASTRGQGAADTQY

V: TRBV28
J: TRBJ2-1
D: TRBD2
length: 13
CDR3: ASSSRTSGAAEQF

V: TRBV6-2/TRBV6-3
J: TRBJ2-3
D: TRBD1
length: 15
CDR3: ASSFHPTGGFEVTQY

V: TRBV28
J: TRBJ1-1
D: NA
length: 11
CDR3: ASSITQNTEAF

V: TRBV28
J: TRBJ2-1
D: TRBD2
length: 13
CDR3: ASRTGAGVYNEQF

V: TRBV5-6
J: TRBJ2-2
D: TRBD2
length: 14
CDR3: ASSGTSGTFRGELF

V: TRBV2
J: TRBJ1-4
D: NA
length: 12
CDR3: ASSSTRNNEKLF

V: TRBV12-3/TRBV12-4
J: TRBJ1-1
D: NA
length: 11
CDR3: ASSFAVNTEAF

V: TRBV6-5
J: TRBJ1-2
D: TRBD1
length: 14
CDR3: ASSYSMFDRVSGYT

V: TRBV18
J: TRBJ1-1
D: NA
length: 12
CDR3: ASSHGRENTEAF

V: TRBV4-3
J: TRBJ2-2
D: NA
length: 14
CDR3: ASSIQQGSLGGELF

V: TRBV20-1
J: TRBJ1-1
D: NA
length: 8
CDR3: SAQQAEAF

V: TRBV28
J: TRBJ1-4
D: TRBD1
length: 14
CDR3: ASSFVPNTQGVKLF

V: TRBV19
J: TRBJ1-4
D: TRBD1
length: 15
CDR3: ASWDRGGISANEKLF

V: TRBV3-1/TRBV3-2
J: TRBJ1-6
D: NA
length: 13
CDR3: ASRRSEVYNSPLH

V: TRBV10-2
J: TRBJ2-7
D: TRBD2
length: 14
CDR3: ASTPRGLAGAHEQY

V: TRBV6-5
J: TRBJ2-3
D: TRBD1
length: 13
CDR3: ASRGTGFSTDTQY

V: TRBV11-2
J: TRBJ2-2
D: NA
length: 12
CDR3: ASSLVRNTGELF

V: TRBV6-5
J: TRBJ1-1
D: NA
length: 12
CDR3: ASSLLGVNTEAF

V: TRBV6-5
J: TRBJ1-2
D: NA
length: 14
CDR3: ASSYSGGRDNYGYT

V: TRBV27
J: TRBJ2-7
D: TRBD1
length: 13
CDR3: ASSLQGGQGYEQY

V: TRBV11-1
J: TRBJ1-4
D: NA
length: 13
CDR3: ASSLTNGVSEKLF

V: TRBV11-2
J: TRBJ2-1
D: TRBD1
length: 13
CDR3: ASSLGTGLTYEQF

V: TRBV4-2
J: TRBJ1-2
D: NA
length: 13
CDR3: ASSLNGHQPSGDT

V: TRBV19
J: TRBJ1-5
D: NA
length: 13
CDR3: ASSIGTVSNQPQH

V: TRBV4-2
J: TRBJ2-7
D: TRBD2
length: 13
CDR3: ASSQVGTSGSIQY

V: TRBV6-2/TRBV6-3
J: TRBJ2-3
D: NA
length: 14
CDR3: ASSYDRPKITDTQY

V: TRBV30
J: TRBJ1-5
D: TRBD1
length: 12
CDR3: AFGQAYSNQPQH

V: TRBV7-6
J: TRBJ1-3
D: TRBD1
length: 14
CDR3: ASSDYRGSTGNTIY

V: TRBV7-8
J: TRBJ1-2
D: NA
length: 16
CDR3: ASSLETTGGKISYGYT

V: TRBV7-9
J: TRBJ1-6
D: TRBD1
length: 14
CDR3: ASSRISGTENSPLH

V: TRBV2
J: TRBJ1-6
D: NA
length: 11
CDR3: ASNRAGDSPLH